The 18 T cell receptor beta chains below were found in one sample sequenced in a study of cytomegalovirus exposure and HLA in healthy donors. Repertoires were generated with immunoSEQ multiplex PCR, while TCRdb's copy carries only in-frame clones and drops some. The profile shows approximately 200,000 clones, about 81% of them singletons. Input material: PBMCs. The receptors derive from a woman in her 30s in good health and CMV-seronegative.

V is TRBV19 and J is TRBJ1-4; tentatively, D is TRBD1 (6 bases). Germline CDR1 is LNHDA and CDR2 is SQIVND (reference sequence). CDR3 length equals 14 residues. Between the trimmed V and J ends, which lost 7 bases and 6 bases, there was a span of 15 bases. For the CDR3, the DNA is TGTGCCAGTACCATACAGGGAAGGTATGAAAAACTGTTTTTT. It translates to CASTIQGRYEKLFF. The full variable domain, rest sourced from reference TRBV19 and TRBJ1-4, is DGGITQSPKYLFRKEGQNVTLSCEQNLNHDAMYWYRQDPGQGLRLIYYSQIVNDFQKGDIAEGYSVSREKKESFPLTVTSAQKNPTAFYLCASTIQGRYEKLFFGSGTQLSVL.

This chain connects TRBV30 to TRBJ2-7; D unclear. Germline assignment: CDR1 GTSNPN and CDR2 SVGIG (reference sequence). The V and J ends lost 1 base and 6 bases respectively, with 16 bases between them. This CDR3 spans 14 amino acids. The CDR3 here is CAWSGGVPSAEQYF. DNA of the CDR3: TGTGCCTGGAGTGGCGGAGTGCCCTCGGCCGAGCAGTACTTC.

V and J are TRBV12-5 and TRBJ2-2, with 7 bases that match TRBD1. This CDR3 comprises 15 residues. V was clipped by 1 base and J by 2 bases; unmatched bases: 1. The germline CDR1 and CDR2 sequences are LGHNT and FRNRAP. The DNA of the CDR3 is TGTGCTAGTGGTTTGGGACAGGGTAACACCGGGGAGCTGTTTTTT. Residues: CASGLGQGNTGELFF.

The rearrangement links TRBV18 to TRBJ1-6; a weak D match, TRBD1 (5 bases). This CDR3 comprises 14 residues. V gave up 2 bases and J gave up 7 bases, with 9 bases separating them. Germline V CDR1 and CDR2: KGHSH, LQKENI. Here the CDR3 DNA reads TGTGCCAGCTCACCAAACCCAGGGAATTCACCCCTCCACTTT. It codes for CASSPNPGNSPLHF. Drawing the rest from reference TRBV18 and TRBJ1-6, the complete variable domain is NAGVMQNPRHLVRRRGQEARLRCSPMKGHSHVYWYRQLPEEGLKFMVYLQKENIIDESGMPKERFSAEFPKEGPSILRIQQVVRGDSAAYFCASSPNPGNSPLHFGNGTRLTVT.

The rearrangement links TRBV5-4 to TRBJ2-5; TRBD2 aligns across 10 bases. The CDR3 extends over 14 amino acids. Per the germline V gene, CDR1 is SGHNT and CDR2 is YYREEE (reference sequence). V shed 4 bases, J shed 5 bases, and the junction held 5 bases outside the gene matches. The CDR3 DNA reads TGTGCCAGCAGCGGAGCGGGAGGGCAGGAGACCCAGTACTTC. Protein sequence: CASSGAGGQETQYF.

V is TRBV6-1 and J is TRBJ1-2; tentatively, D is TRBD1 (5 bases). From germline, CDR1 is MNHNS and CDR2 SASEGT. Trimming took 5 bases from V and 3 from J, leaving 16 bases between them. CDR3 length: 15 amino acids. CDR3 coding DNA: TGTGCCAGCAGTCAGGCACACCTCAGGGACTATGGCTACACCTTC. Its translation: CASSQAHLRDYGYTF.

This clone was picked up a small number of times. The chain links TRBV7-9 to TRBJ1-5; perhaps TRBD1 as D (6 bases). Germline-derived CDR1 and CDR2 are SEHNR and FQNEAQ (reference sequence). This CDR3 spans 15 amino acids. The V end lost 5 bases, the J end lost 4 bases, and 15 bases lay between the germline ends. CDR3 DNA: TGTGCCAGCAGCCCCATGGGACATCGAAATCAGCCCCAGCATTTT. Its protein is CASSPMGHRNQPQHF.

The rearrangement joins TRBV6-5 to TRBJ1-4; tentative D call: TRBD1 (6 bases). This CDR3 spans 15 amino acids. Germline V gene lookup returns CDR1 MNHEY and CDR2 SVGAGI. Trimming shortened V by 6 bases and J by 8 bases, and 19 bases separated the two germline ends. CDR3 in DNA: TGTGCCAGCAGACAAGGTGGGACATGGTCCGAAAAACTGTTTTTT. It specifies CASRQGGTWSEKLFF.

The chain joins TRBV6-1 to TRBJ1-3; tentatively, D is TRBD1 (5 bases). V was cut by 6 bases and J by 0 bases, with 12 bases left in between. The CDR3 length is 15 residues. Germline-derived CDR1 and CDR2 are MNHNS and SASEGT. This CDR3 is CASRPQGTSGNTIYF. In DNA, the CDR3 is TGTGCCAGCAGACCCCAGGGTACCTCTGGAAACACCATATATTTT.

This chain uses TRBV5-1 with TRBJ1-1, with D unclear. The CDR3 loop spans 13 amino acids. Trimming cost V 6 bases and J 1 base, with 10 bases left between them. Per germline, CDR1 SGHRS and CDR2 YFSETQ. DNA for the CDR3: TGCGCCAGCAATTCGTGGGCGAACACTGAAGCTTTCTTT. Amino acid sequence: CASNSWANTEAFF.

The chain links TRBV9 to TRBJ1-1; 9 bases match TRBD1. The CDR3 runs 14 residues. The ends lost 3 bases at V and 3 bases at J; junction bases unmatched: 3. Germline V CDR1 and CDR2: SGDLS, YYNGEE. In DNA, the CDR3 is TGTGCCAGCAGCGAGACAGGGGGTTACACTGAAGCTTTCTTT. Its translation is CASSETGGYTEAFF.

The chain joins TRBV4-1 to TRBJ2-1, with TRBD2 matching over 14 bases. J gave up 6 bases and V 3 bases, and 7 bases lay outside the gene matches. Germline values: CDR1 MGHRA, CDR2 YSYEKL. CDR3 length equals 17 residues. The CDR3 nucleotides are TGCGCCAGCAGCCAGACTAGCGGGAGGGCAAATCTCAATGAGCAGTTCTTC. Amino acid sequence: CASSQTSGRANLNEQFF.

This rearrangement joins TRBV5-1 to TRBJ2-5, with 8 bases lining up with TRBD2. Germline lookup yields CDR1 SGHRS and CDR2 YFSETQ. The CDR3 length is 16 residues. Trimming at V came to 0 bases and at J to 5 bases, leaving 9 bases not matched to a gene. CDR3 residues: CASSLAPTGGLETQYF. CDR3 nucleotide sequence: TGCGCCAGCAGCTTGGCCCCAACGGGGGGGCTTGAGACCCAGTACTTC.

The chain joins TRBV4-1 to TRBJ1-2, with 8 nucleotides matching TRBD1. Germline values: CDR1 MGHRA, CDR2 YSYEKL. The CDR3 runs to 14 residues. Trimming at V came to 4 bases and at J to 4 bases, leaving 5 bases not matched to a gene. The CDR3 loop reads CASSPAGTGYGYTF. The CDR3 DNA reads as TGCGCCAGCAGCCCGGCCGGGACAGGCTATGGCTACACCTTC.

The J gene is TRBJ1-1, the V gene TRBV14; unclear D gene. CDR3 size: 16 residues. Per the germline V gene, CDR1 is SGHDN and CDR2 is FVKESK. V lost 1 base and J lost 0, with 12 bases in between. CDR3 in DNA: TGTGCCAGCAGCCAAGGAGTCGCACGGGTGAACACTGAAGCTTTCTTT. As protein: CASSQGVARVNTEAFF.

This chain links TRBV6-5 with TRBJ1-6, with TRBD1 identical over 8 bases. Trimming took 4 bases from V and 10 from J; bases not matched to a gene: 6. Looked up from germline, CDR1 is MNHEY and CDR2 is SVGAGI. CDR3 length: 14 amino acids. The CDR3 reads CASSSWTGRSPLHF. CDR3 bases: TGTGCCAGCAGTTCCTGGACAGGGCGGTCACCCCTCCACTTT.

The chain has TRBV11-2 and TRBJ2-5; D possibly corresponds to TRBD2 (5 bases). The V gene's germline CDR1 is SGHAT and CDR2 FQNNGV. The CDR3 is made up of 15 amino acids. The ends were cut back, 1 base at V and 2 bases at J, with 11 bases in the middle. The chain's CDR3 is CASSLARRTQETQYF. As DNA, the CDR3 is TGTGCCAGCAGCTTAGCCCGACGGACTCAAGAGACCCAGTACTTC.

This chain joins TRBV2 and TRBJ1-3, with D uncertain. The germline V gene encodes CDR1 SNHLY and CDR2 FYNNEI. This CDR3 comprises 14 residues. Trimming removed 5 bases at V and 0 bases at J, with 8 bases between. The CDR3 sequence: CASSLTSSGNTIYF. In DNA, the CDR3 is TGTGCCAGCAGTCTGACAAGCTCTGGAAACACCATATATTTT.